The entry below gives a single T cell receptor (beta chain) sequence along with its context. Here immunoSEQ multiplex PCR was the method, and the copy in TCRdb shows in-frame clones only, minus some. The data hold 250,000 or so clones, with about 90% observed a single time. Participants' own reports of clinical history determined their cohort assignment. This sample stems from a study of blood T cell repertoires in COVID-19. V was pared by 1 base and J by 2 bases, with 7 bases of the junction left unmatched. The CDR3 has 16 amino acids. Germline values: CDR1 MNHEY, CDR2 SVGAGI. The source is a woman between 25 and 40 years old who had been exposed to COVID-19. Specimen: PBMCs or T cells enriched from blood (not recorded which). The gene calls are TRBV6-5 and TRBJ2-7; 8 bases agree with TRBD2. The CDR3, as DNA: TGTGCCAGCAGTTACTATAGCGGGATAGCGACCTACGAGCAGTACTTC. Its translation is CASSYYSGIATYEQYF.